The entry below gives a single TCR beta chain sequence along with its context. Its antigen has not been determined. No much larger clone exists at a distance of one base, and base qualities are not known. This record comes from a study of T-cell memory formation after mild COVID-19 (TCRdb year 2021). For context, the study as a whole: TCR sequence clusters from the two donors were found to be largely donor specific. In a couple of donors, T-cell clones that expanded and contracted after mild COVID-19 were followed by sequencing TCRalpha and TCRbeta repertoires longitudinally. The cohort was made up of two young adult volunteers, one female and one male, who were previously healthy.

General findings and caveats noted by the study authors: The second-wave clones that peaked on day 37 were not confirmed to be SARS-CoV-2 specific. Only a couple of mild cases were covered by the study, and larger cohorts that include severe cases with pre-infection samples were considered necessary. From day 15 to 85, contracting clones showed balanced CD4/CD8 phenotypes, whereas a second wave of clones that expanded from day 15 to 37 leaned towards CD4+. Contracting CD4+ clones turned up mainly in the CM and EM memory subsets, whereas EMRA was where CD8+ clones were enriched. Some responding clones were detected in pre-infection memory, suggesting pre-existing cross-reactive memory T cells joined the SARS-CoV-2 response.

Ficoll-Paque density gradient centrifugation was the method used to isolate PBMCs. Instrument used: Illumina NovaSeq 6000. Using 5'RACE with constant-segment primers, TCRalpha and TCRbeta cDNA libraries were constructed, with sample barcodes and unique molecular identifiers added in the process. Trizol reagent was used to extract RNA from every sample. Library amplification was performed in two PCR steps, and a second sample barcode and Illumina TruSeq adapters were introduced in the second step. Sequencing of the libraries was done on an Illumina NovaSeq, producing 2 x 150 bp paired-end reads. The published analysis was carried out like this. Reads were demultiplexed and collapsed into UMI-guided consensus sequences with migec v1.2.7. Using mixcr v2.1.11, UMI consensuses were aligned to TRA and TRB V and J templates and then assembled into clonotypes. A clonotype was counted as expanded or contracted only when both edgeR and NoisET called the clonotype significant, with the noise models trained on biological replicates. For edgeR calls, a false discovery rate-adjusted p below 0.01 and a log2 fold-change threshold of 1 were applied. PCA with hierarchical clustering of max-normalized trajectories of the 1000 most abundant clonotypes was used as exploratory dynamics analysis. Separately sequenced CD4+ and CD8+ repertoires were used to assign a CD4 or CD8 phenotype to each responding clone. TCRdb reran the public reads through fastp at Q25 and MiXCR, keeping productive beta chains. Each entry merges the rows of one CDR3 protein and shows their most common DNA and genes. The V and J calls come from TCRdb's annotation, not from the publication. The sample has fewer than 50,000 distinct CDR3 sequences on record, 7.3% of them singletons. Of the sample, 1.4% is held by the ten largest clones.

CDR1 and CDR2 are drawn from the germline V gene (reference sequence): DFQATT, SNEGSKA. Cut back by 4 bases and 5 bases, the V and J ends lie 14 bases apart. Including cysteine and phenylalanine, the CDR3 has 13 amino acids. Kept here is only the CDR3 DNA, which spans 39 bases and is read in frame from base 1. Rearrangement joined TRBV20-1 to TRBJ1-2; D gene: possibly TRBD1, on 5 matching bases. The sequenced material came from PBMCs or a T cell subset sorted from them (not recorded which). The sequence was collected from a man aged 18 to 29 who had mild COVID-19 (a few samples of this study predate the infection). The sample titles of this study are shuffled in the database, so cell type and time point are left out; the donor was told from shared clones. CDR3 loop: CSAMKGSLYGYTF. The nucleotides are TGCAGTGCTATGAAGGGGTCCCTTTATGGCTACACCTTC.